These 24 T cell receptor beta chains were sequenced from one sample in a study of blood T cells in healthy people across ages. Then a second PCR, running roughly 6 to 11 cycles, was carried out with a sample-barcoded 5' primer and a J-beta primer mix. One entry per CDR3 protein results from TCRdb running MiXCR on the 5' RACE reads. The sample lists 1.4 million or so distinct CDR3 sequences, roughly 43% occurring once. The sequenced sample was blood. Source of these receptors: a woman younger than 30 in good health.

The rearrangement uses TRBV11-2 and TRBJ2-2; 7 nucleotides match TRBD1. Trimming cost V 3 bases and J 7 bases; bases outside gene matches: 8. The CDR3 sequence is 15 residues long. In germline, CDR1 is SGHAT, CDR2 FQNNGV. DNA of the CDR3: TGTGCCAGCAGCTTCGTCGAGGGGGCAGACGGGGAGCTGTTTTTT. Translated: CASSFVEGADGELFF.

The chain combines TRBV12-3 or TRBV12-4 with TRBJ2-5; possible D gene TRBD1, 6 bases. V lost 3 bases to trimming and J lost 6 bases, with 14 bases between them. The CDR3 totals 14 residues. The CDR3 bases are TGTGCCAGCAGTTTGGGTGGGGGCTGGAAGACCCAGTACTTC. Its protein product is CASSLGGGWKTQYF.

This clonotype was detected a few times. This chain uses TRBV12-3 or TRBV12-4 with TRBJ2-1, with 10 bases that match TRBD2. Trimming cost V 6 bases and J 5 bases; bases outside gene matches: 16. There are 18 residues in the CDR3. This CDR3 is CASSPFSGLANINNEQFF. CDR3 bases: TGTGCCAGCAGCCCATTCTCGGGACTAGCGAACATTAACAATGAGCAGTTCTTC.

The gene calls are TRBV20-1 and TRBJ2-4, with a possible D match to TRBD2 (5 bases). The CDR3 loop spans 14 amino acids. V shed 5 bases and J shed 0 bases, with 11 bases lying between them. Germline V CDR1 and CDR2: DFQATT, SNEGSKA (reference sequence). The CDR3 DNA reads TGCAGTGCTTGCTGGACTTTAGCCAAAAACATTCAGTACTTC. It specifies CSACWTLAKNIQYF.

The chain uses TRBV14 and TRBJ2-7; the D is unclear. TRBJ2-5 matches the DNA end more closely, so the J call is doubtful. CDR3 length: 13 amino acids. Germline V lookup: CDR1 SGHDN, CDR2 FVKESK. The CDR3 loop reads CASSQIPSATQYF. The CDR3 coding sequence is TGTGCCAGCAGCCAAATCCCTTCCGCGACCCAGTACTTC.

This CDR3 is CASSPGSGLAGNYEQYF. DNA for the CDR3: TGTGCCAGCAGTCCCGGCTCGGGACTAGCGGGGAACTACGAGCAGTACTTC. The chain is built from TRBV28 and TRBJ2-7, with 13 nucleotides matching TRBD2. The CDR3 is made up of 17 amino acids. The V gene's germline CDR1 is MDHEN and CDR2 SYDVKM. With 5 bases clipped from V and 3 bases from J, the junction kept 10 bases outside the gene matches.

J is TRBJ1-2 and V is TRBV6-5; D unclear. V lost 4 bases and J 1 base, leaving 16 bases between the germline ends. CDR3 size: 16 residues. The germline gives CDR1 MNHEY, CDR2 SVGAGI. The CDR3, as DNA: TGTGCCAGCAGTTCAGGACCGGTAAAGCATAACTATGGCTACACCTTC. Translating gives CASSSGPVKHNYGYTF.

A few counts support this clonotype. This rearrangement joins TRBV4-1 to TRBJ2-7; TRBD2 matches 10 bases. The germline V gene encodes CDR1 MGHRA and CDR2 YSYEKL. The CDR3 is made up of 18 amino acids. The trim removed 3 bases at V and 7 bases at J, leaving 18 bases unmatched. The DNA of the CDR3 is TGCGCCAGCAGCCAGGGTTCACTAGCGGGACTATCCACAGGGGAGCAGTACTTC. It specifies CASSQGSLAGLSTGEQYF.

Turning to this clonotype: A much larger clone lies a single base off, so this may be a read error. The chain recombines TRBV9 with TRBJ2-3; TRBD2 matches at 10 bases. This CDR3 comprises 16 residues. The ends lost 4 bases at V and 2 bases at J; junction bases unmatched: 7. Germline V lookup: CDR1 SGDLS, CDR2 YYNGEE. The CDR3 bases are TGTGCCAGCAGCTCACCAGCGGGAGGGAACACAGATACGCAGTATTTT. It translates to CASSSPAGGNTDTQYF.

The sample holds a few counts of this clonotype. A read error may produce the germline difference seen at one junction end. The CDR3, as DNA: TGCGCCAGCAGCCTCTCGACAGTGAACACTGAAGCTTTCTTT. This codes for CASSLSTVNTEAFF. J is TRBJ1-1 and V is TRBV27, with D tentatively TRBD1 (5 bases). The CDR3 length is 14 residues. Germline loops: CDR1 MNHEY, CDR2 SMNVEV (reference sequence).

The chain uses TRBV10-3 and TRBJ2-4; D may be TRBD1 (5 bases). The V and J ends lost 6 bases and 12 bases respectively, with 21 bases between them. The CDR3 length is 14 residues. Germline lookup yields CDR1 ENHRY and CDR2 SYGVKD. The CDR3 is CAISADLQAPPQYF. In nucleotides, the CDR3 is TGTGCCATCAGCGCCGACCTACAGGCGCCGCCTCAGTACTTC.

The chain joins TRBV12-5 to TRBJ2-3, with D possibly being TRBD1 or TRBD2 (5 bases each). CDR1 and CDR2 from the germline V gene are LGHNT and FRNRAP. CDR3 length equals 13 residues. The ends were cut back, 11 bases at V and 4 bases at J, with 16 bases in the middle. In DNA, the CDR3 is TGTGCTGGGGGTTCTGGGGGTGCAGATACGCAGTATTTT. Protein product: CAGGSGGADTQYF.

CDR3 coding DNA: TGTGCCAGCAGCTTAGAAGGGGGTTTGGAGAACACAGATACGCAGTATTTT. Translating gives CASSLEGGLENTDTQYF. The gene calls are TRBV7-2 and TRBJ2-3; a weak D match, TRBD1 (6 bases). The CDR3 contains 17 residues. V lost 1 base, J lost 2 bases, and 16 bases lay in between. The germline CDR1 and CDR2 sequences are SGHTA and FQGNSA. The full variable domain, its missing parts supplied by reference TRBV7-2 and TRBJ2-3, is GAGVSQSPSNKVTEKGKDVELRCDPISGHTALYWYRQSLGQGLEFLIYFQGNSAPDKSGLPSDRFSAERTGGSVSTLTIQRTQQEDSAVYLCASSLEGGLENTDTQYFGPGTRLTVL.

This clonotype was picked up a small number of times. The rearrangement links TRBV6-6 to TRBJ1-4, with D unclear. The CDR3 has 13 amino acids. The germline V gene encodes CDR1 MNHNY and CDR2 SVGAGI (reference sequence). Trimming shortened V by 7 bases and J by 10 bases, and 16 bases separated the two germline ends. CDR3: CASTDGNRVKLFF. CDR3 in DNA: TGTGCCAGCACGGACGGGAACCGGGTAAAACTGTTTTTT.

The chain carries TRBV5-8 and TRBJ2-4, with TRBD1 matching over 7 bases. The DNA end is more similar to TRBJ2-7, so the J call may be wrong. Germline V gives CDR1 SGHTS, CDR2 YDEGEE. The CDR3 has 14 residues. CDR3 DNA: TGTGCCAGCAGCGTGGATCAGGGGGACGACGAGCAGTACTTC. Amino acid sequence: CASSVDQGDDEQYF.

The CDR3 spells CASSQDRVVNEKLFF. CDR3 sequence (DNA): TGCGCCAGCAGCCAGGACAGGGTAGTTAATGAAAAACTGTTTTTT. The V call is TRBV4-3, the J call TRBJ1-4, with 8 bases aligning to TRBD1. CDR1 is LGHNA, CDR2 YSLEER, per germline. The CDR3 length is 15 residues. J was trimmed by 4 bases and V by 3 bases; bases with no gene match: 4.

This chain connects TRBV4-3 to TRBJ2-2; D not resolved. The CDR3 covers 14 residues. Germline assignment: CDR1 LGHNA and CDR2 YSLEER. The V end was cut by 3 bases, the J end by 5 bases, with 10 bases between. CDR3 DNA sequence: TGCGCCAGCAGCCAGCGCCTCTTGACCGGGGAGCTGTTTTTT. The encoded protein is CASSQRLLTGELFF.

This rearrangement joins TRBV5-1 to TRBJ2-3; no definite D call. Germline V gene sequence: CDR1 SGHRS, CDR2 YFSETQ. This CDR3 comprises 14 residues. The germline V and J ends were trimmed by 4 bases and 0 bases, with 9 bases remaining between them. The CDR3, as DNA: TGCGCCAGCAGCGCTGGCTCTAGCACAGATACGCAGTATTTT. Translating gives CASSAGSSTDTQYF.

This clonotype was observed at least ten times. The chain carries TRBV7-9 and TRBJ2-5; a possible D gene is TRBD2 (7 bases). V was shortened by 2 bases and J by 11 bases, with 21 bases between the two germline ends. The CDR3 is made up of 15 amino acids. CDR1 SEHNR and CDR2 FQNEAQ come from the germline V gene (reference sequence). In DNA, the CDR3 is TGTGCCAGCAGCTTACGAGGGGGGGCCCGCAATGAGCAGTACTTC. It codes for CASSLRGGARNEQYF.

The chain employs TRBV4-3 and TRBJ2-3; no clear D gene. The germline V gene has CDR1 LGHNA and CDR2 YSLEER. The CDR3 has 16 amino acids. Trimming removed 1 base at V and 0 bases at J, with 11 bases between. The CDR3 here is CASSQAFGTSTDTQYF. The CDR3 DNA reads TGCGCCAGCAGCCAAGCCTTCGGAACTAGCACAGATACGCAGTATTTT.

The chain joins TRBV12-3 or TRBV12-4 to TRBJ2-5, with D tentatively TRBD2 (6 bases). Trimming took off 6 bases at V and 11 bases at J, with 19 bases between the two ends. The CDR3 sequence is 13 residues long. DNA for the CDR3: TGTGCCAGCAGCTGGGACTTGTACAATGAGCAGTACTTC. Encoded protein: CASSWDLYNEQYF.

The sample holds a few counts of this clonotype. This chain joins TRBV30 and TRBJ2-3; TRBD1 matches 9 bases. The CDR3 is 15 residues long. V lost 1 base and J lost 6; bases outside the gene matches: 8. Per germline, CDR1 GTSNPN and CDR2 SVGIG (reference sequence). Here the CDR3 DNA reads TGTGCCTGGAGTGCTGACAGGGGGGGAGGCGATACGCAGTATTTT. It yields the protein CAWSADRGGGDTQYF.

The chain links TRBV20-1 to TRBJ2-3, with TRBD2 matching 9 bases. The V gene end was trimmed by 0 bases and the J gene end by 10 bases; junction bases not matched to a gene: 8. The CDR3 runs to 14 residues. Per germline, CDR1 DFQATT and CDR2 SNEGSKA (reference sequence). CDR3 amino acids: CSAREGLAPKPQYF. The DNA for the CDR3 is TGCAGTGCTAGAGAGGGACTAGCACCGAAACCGCAGTATTTT.

V and J are TRBV20-1 and TRBJ2-5; TRBD1 agrees at 7 bases. This CDR3 comprises 12 residues. Trimming cost V 4 bases and J 4 bases; bases outside gene matches: 3. Per the germline V gene, CDR1 is DFQATT and CDR2 is SNEGSKA (reference sequence). CDR3 bases: TGCAGTGCTACACAGGGGCGAGAGACCCAGTACTTC. Translation: CSATQGRETQYF.